Below, 24 T cell receptor beta chains from the same sample are listed, as sequenced in a study of blood T cell repertoires in COVID-19. Sequencing was performed with immunoSEQ multiplex PCR; in TCRdb, only in-frame clones are kept and a portion is missing. The data show about 230,000 clones, with approximately 80% seen just once and around 25% held by the top ten. The sample comprised peripheral blood. All receptors come from a man in his forties or fifties with acute or convalescent COVID-19.

V is TRBV5-1 and J is TRBJ1-2, with D unclear. The CDR3 consists of 14 residues. CDR1 is SGHRS, CDR2 YFSETQ, per germline. V lost 4 bases and J 4 bases, leaving 14 bases between the germline ends. The CDR3 loop reads CASSPDSPVYGYTF. CDR3 DNA sequence: TGCGCCAGCAGCCCGGACTCCCCTGTCTATGGCTACACCTTC.

This sequence joins TRBV5-4 and TRBJ2-1, with TRBD2 matching over 7 bases. The CDR3 has 13 residues. Germline lookup yields CDR1 SGHNT and CDR2 YYREEE (reference sequence). After removal of 3 bases from V and 6 bases from J, the junction contained 3 bases not matched to a gene. The CDR3 reads CASSSGTINEQFF. CDR3 DNA sequence: TGTGCCAGCAGCTCCGGGACTATCAATGAGCAGTTCTTC.

The chain carries TRBV19 and TRBJ1-1; D is uncertain. Germline-derived CDR1 and CDR2 are LNHDA and SQIVND (reference sequence). This CDR3 comprises 15 residues. Trimming left V 1 base short and J 1 base short, with 10 bases between. The CDR3 here is CASSIGRSKNTEAFF. In nucleotides, the CDR3 is TGTGCCAGTAGTATAGGCCGGAGTAAGAACACTGAAGCTTTCTTT. The full variable domain, completed using reference TRBV19 and TRBJ1-1, is DGGITQSPKYLFRKEGQNVTLSCEQNLNHDAMYWYRQDPGQGLRLIYYSQIVNDFQKGDIAEGYSVSREKKESFPLTVTSAQKNPTAFYLCASSIGRSKNTEAFFGQGTRLTVV.

The chain carries TRBV19 and TRBJ1-2; D perhaps matches TRBD1 (5 bases). V was shortened by 3 bases and J by 4 bases, with 9 bases between the two germline ends. CDR3 length: 13 residues. Germline assignment: CDR1 LNHDA and CDR2 SQIVND (reference sequence). The CDR3 DNA is TGTGCCAGTAGTATGGGGCAGGTCTATGGCTACACCTTC. It specifies CASSMGQVYGYTF.

The chain links TRBV19 to TRBJ1-4, with 11 bases lining up with TRBD1. The CDR3 is made up of 18 amino acids. Germline V gives CDR1 LNHDA, CDR2 SQIVND (reference sequence). The junction had 11 bases not matched to a gene; V was cut back by 8 bases and J by 0 bases. CDR3 coding DNA: TGTGCCAGTGGAAGAACGGGACAGGGGGGCTCAACTAATGAAAAACTGTTTTTT. It is translated as CASGRTGQGGSTNEKLFF.

Turning to this clone: Other DNA sequences of this sample code for an identical CDR3. The chain is built from TRBV7-9 and TRBJ1-1, with D uncertain. V gave up 3 bases and J gave up 1 base, with 9 bases separating them. The CDR3 loop spans 14 amino acids. Looked up from germline, CDR1 is SEHNR and CDR2 is FQNEAQ (reference sequence). The CDR3 region is CASSLSGSNTEAFF. The DNA of the CDR3 is TGTGCCAGCAGCTTGAGCGGCTCGAACACTGAAGCTTTCTTT.

This chain joins TRBV3-1 (or the pseudogene TRBV3-2) and TRBJ2-7; 10 bases line up with TRBD1. Germline CDR1 reads LGHDT; CDR2 reads YNNKEL (reference sequence). V gave up 4 bases and J gave up 5 bases; unmatched junction bases: 5. The CDR3 length is 14 residues. This CDR3 is CASSPRTGGDEQYF. The CDR3 coding sequence is TGTGCCAGCAGCCCTCGGACAGGGGGAGACGAGCAGTACTTC.

This chain joins TRBV4-1 and TRBJ2-2, with TRBD1 matching 9 bases. V shed 5 bases and J 5 bases; nucleotides not matched to a gene: 6. The length of the CDR3 is 15 residues. Per the germline V gene, CDR1 is MGHRA and CDR2 is YSYEKL. The chain's CDR3 is CASSTRQGETGELFF. The CDR3 coding sequence is TGCGCCAGCAGCACCCGACAGGGGGAGACCGGGGAGCTGTTTTTT.

This clone was found a few times. The V gene is TRBV18, the J gene TRBJ2-3, with 11 bases fitting TRBD2. The CDR3 covers 14 residues. The germline V gene encodes CDR1 KGHSH and CDR2 LQKENI. The trim removed 3 bases at V and 5 bases at J, leaving 1 base unmatched. The CDR3 DNA reads as TGTGCCAGCTCACCCGGGACTAGCGGAGATACGCAGTATTTT. This codes for CASSPGTSGDTQYF.

The chain employs TRBV3-1 (or the pseudogene TRBV3-2) and TRBJ1-5; TRBD1 is a possible D gene (5 bases). From germline, CDR1 is LGHDT and CDR2 YNNKEL (reference sequence). The CDR3 consists of 17 residues. V was cut by 3 bases and J by 5 bases, with 20 bases left in between. Here the CDR3 DNA reads TGTGCCAGCAGCCAGCGGGGAGGCAGGGACCAATATCAGCCCCAGCATTTT. This encodes CASSQRGGRDQYQPQHF.

The chain is built from TRBV19 and TRBJ1-5, with D possibly matching TRBD1 (6 bases). V was pared by 5 bases and J by 6 bases, with 26 bases between. The CDR3 length is 18 residues. Looked up from germline, CDR1 is LNHDA and CDR2 is SQIVND (reference sequence). The CDR3 DNA reads as TGTGCCAGTAGTTACGGGACATCCCCGTCTTCGGAGGTTCAGCCCCAGCATTTT. It yields the protein CASSYGTSPSSEVQPQHF.

V and J are TRBV7-2 and TRBJ1-2; D might be TRBD1 (5 bases). In germline, CDR1 is SGHTA, CDR2 FQGNSA. CDR3 length equals 16 residues. The germline V and J ends were trimmed by 3 bases and 4 bases, with 18 bases remaining between them. The CDR3: CASSFEARQLSYGYTF. DNA for the CDR3: TGTGCCAGCAGCTTCGAAGCAAGACAGTTGAGCTATGGCTACACCTTC.

The chain uses TRBV27 and TRBJ2-7; 10 bases are shared with TRBD2. The CDR3 totals 15 residues. V was pared by 5 bases and J by 3 bases, with 7 bases of the junction left unmatched. CDR1 is MNHEY and CDR2 is SMNVEV in the germline V gene (reference sequence). CDR3 sequence: CASSEFTSGNYEQYF. The CDR3 DNA follows: TGTGCCAGCAGTGAATTTACTAGCGGGAACTACGAGCAGTACTTC.

This chain joins TRBV12-3 or TRBV12-4 and TRBJ1-1, with D possibly being TRBD1 (5 bases). This CDR3 region has 12 residues. V was clipped by 3 bases and J by 8 bases, with 10 bases between them. The CDR3 DNA reads TGTGCCAGCAGTTTCATGGCAGGGGAAGCTTTCTTT. It is translated as CASSFMAGEAFF.

The chain links TRBV4-1 to TRBJ2-7, with TRBD1 identical over 10 bases. The J segment lost 0 bases and the V segment lost 3 bases, leaving 2 bases of the junction unmatched. This CDR3 is built from 15 residues. Germline CDR1 reads MGHRA; CDR2 reads YSYEKL. CDR3 region: CASSQGQGSSYEQYF. In DNA form, the CDR3 reads TGCGCCAGCAGCCAGGGACAGGGGAGCTCCTACGAGCAGTACTTC.

The chain has TRBV24-1 and TRBJ2-2; TRBD2 matches 13 bases. The CDR3 totals 17 residues. V dropped 4 bases and J dropped 6; count of bases not matched to a gene: 7. The germline V gene encodes CDR1 KGHDR and CDR2 SFDVKD. CDR3 residues: CATSDTTSGRASGELFF. CDR3 nucleotide sequence: TGTGCCACCAGTGACACCACTAGCGGGAGGGCCTCCGGGGAGCTGTTTTTT.

This sequence joins TRBV19 and TRBJ2-1; 7 bases map to TRBD2. The CDR3 length is 12 residues. Germline assignment: CDR1 LNHDA and CDR2 SQIVND (reference sequence). Unmatched junction bases numbered 7, after V lost 1 base and J lost 16 bases. DNA of the CDR3: TGTGCCAGTAGTATAGGGGACTACTTAATATTCTTC. This sequence encodes CASSIGDYLIFF.

The V and J genes are TRBV4-2 and TRBJ1-3; 7 bases line up with TRBD1. The V and J ends lost 3 bases and 0 bases, in that order; junction bases with no gene match: 8. The CDR3 extends over 17 amino acids. Germline V lookup: CDR1 LGHNA, CDR2 YNFKEQ. CDR3 nucleotide sequence: TGTGCCAGCAGCCAGGTCGGGACAGCCCTCTCTGGAAACACCATATATTTT. It specifies CASSQVGTALSGNTIYF.

The gene calls are TRBV19 and TRBJ1-1; no clear D. CDR3 length: 13 amino acids. Trimming pared 5 bases from V and 1 base from J, leaving 8 bases between. Germline CDR1 LNHDA, CDR2 SQIVND (reference sequence). For the CDR3, the DNA is TGTGCCAGTAGTCTAAACGCGAACACTGAAGCTTTCTTT. Translating it yields CASSLNANTEAFF.

This clone was detected many times. This sequence joins TRBV7-9 and TRBJ1-2; 8 bases are a match to TRBD1. In germline, CDR1 is SEHNR, CDR2 FQNEAQ (reference sequence). J gave up 6 bases and V 4 bases, and 16 bases lay outside the gene matches. The CDR3 totals 17 residues. The CDR3 protein is CASSSTEDGTGGDGYTF. DNA of the CDR3: TGTGCCAGCAGCTCGACGGAAGACGGGACAGGAGGGGATGGCTACACCTTC.

The gene calls are TRBV4-2 and TRBJ1-4, with D tentatively TRBD1 (5 bases). The germline gives CDR1 LGHNA, CDR2 YNFKEQ. The CDR3 runs to 16 residues. Trimming removed 0 bases from V and 3 bases from J, with 11 bases in between. The CDR3 DNA sequence: TGTGCCAGCAGCCAAGACGCCAGGGCCCCTAATGAAAAACTGTTTTTT. Translated: CASSQDARAPNEKLFF.

The chain recombines TRBV12-3 or TRBV12-4 with TRBJ1-5; D remains ambiguous. The V end was cut by 4 bases, the J end by 8 bases, with 9 bases between. This CDR3 contains 12 residues. The CDR3 coding sequence is TGTGCCAGCAGTTCCCGTAACAAGCCCCAGCATTTT. Translation gives CASSSRNKPQHF.

The chain joins TRBV4-1 to TRBJ2-5, with TRBD1 as a possible D gene (6 bases). The CDR3 runs 14 residues. The germline V gene has CDR1 MGHRA and CDR2 YSYEKL. V was pared by 1 base and J by 4 bases, with 10 bases between. CDR3 coding DNA: TGCGCCAGCAGCCAAGGACAGGCGTCAGAGACCCAGTACTTC. Translated, it gives CASSQGQASETQYF.

This chain links TRBV15 with TRBJ1-5; no definite D call. Germline V CDR1 and CDR2: LNHNV, YYDKDF (reference sequence). This CDR3 spans 14 amino acids. V was pared by 8 bases and J by 4 bases, with 15 bases between. CDR3 residues: CATSRSRTNQPQHF. The CDR3 nucleotides are TGTGCCACCTCGAGGTCCAGAACTAATCAGCCCCAGCATTTT.